Each of the 20 T cell receptor beta chains below was sequenced from the same sample in a study of human T cells and chemical hapten exposure. Treatment meaning: therapeutic diphenylcyclopropenone sensitization with weekly scalp DPC. The study used a library that attached unique molecular identifiers to individual cDNA molecules. TCRdb passed the reads through MiXCR, listing each CDR3 protein once. The sample carries 4,000 to 5,000 distinct CDR3 sequences, about half recorded once. Sequences were derived from whole blood, sampled before DPC sensitization or 2, 6, or about 24 weeks after (not recorded which). The receptors shown here come from an adult with alopecia areata. Some clones in this sample may be carry-over from other donors' samples. This table probably holds off-target reads from a library built for another chain.

The genes are TRBV5-5 and TRBJ2-7, with D uncertain. The CDR3 is 11 amino acids. Trimming removed 1 base at V and 4 bases at J, with 3 bases between. The germline gives CDR1 SGHKS, CDR2 YYEKEE (reference sequence). The CDR3 here is CASSLRYEQYF. Here the CDR3 DNA reads TGTGCCAGCAGCTTGAGGTACGAGCAGTACTTC.

This clonotype showed up just a few times. The genes are TRBV20-1 and TRBJ2-7, with a weak D call TRBD2 (5 bases). With 0 bases removed from V and 3 bases from J, the gap between germline ends came to 18 bases. The CDR3 spans 16 residues. Germline V gene data show CDR1 as DFQATT and CDR2 as SNEGSKA (reference sequence). The CDR3 loop is CSARDRSLAPIYEQYF. The DNA of the CDR3 is TGCAGTGCTAGAGATCGTTCTCTAGCACCGATCTACGAGCAGTACTTC.

The chain carries TRBV11-2 and TRBJ2-7; no clear D gene. The CDR3 is made up of 14 amino acids. Trimming stripped 4 bases from V and 1 base from J, with 11 bases between. Per the germline V gene, CDR1 is SGHAT and CDR2 is FQNNGV. DNA of the CDR3: TGTGCCAGCAGCTCCTCGAGATATTCCTACGAGCAGTACTTC. This sequence encodes CASSSSRYSYEQYF. The variable domain in full, completed from reference TRBV11-2 and TRBJ2-7, reads EAGVAQSPRYKIIEKRQSVAFWCNPISGHATLYWYQQILGQGPKLLIQFQNNGVVDDSQLPKDRFSAERLKGVDSTLKIQPAKLEDSAVYLCASSSSRYSYEQYFGPGTRLTVT.

This clonotype was seen only a few times. The chain employs TRBV20-1 and TRBJ2-7; TRBD2 aligns across 10 bases. Trimming took 6 bases from V and 5 from J; bases not matched to a gene: 7. This CDR3 contains 13 residues. The germline CDR1 and CDR2 sequences are DFQATT and SNEGSKA (reference sequence). As DNA, the CDR3 is TGCAGTGCCCCCGGACTAGCGGCGCACGAGCAGTACTTC. Translating it yields CSAPGLAAHEQYF.

The chain joins TRBV7-6 to TRBJ2-7; 10 bases agree with TRBD2. Losses at the gene ends were 2 bases for V and 2 bases for J; bases not matched to a gene: 0. The CDR3 sequence is 14 residues long. Germline V CDR1 and CDR2: SGHVS, FNYEAQ. The CDR3 region has the DNA TGTGCCAGCAGCTTACTAGCGGGGGCCTACGAGCAGTACTTC. It is translated as CASSLLAGAYEQYF.

The chain is built from TRBV7-2 and TRBJ2-3; 14 bases agree with TRBD2. This CDR3 has 18 residues. Trimming at V came to 0 bases and at J to 2 bases, leaving 4 bases not matched to a gene. In germline, CDR1 is SGHTA, CDR2 FQGNSA. In DNA form, the CDR3 reads TGTGCCAGCAGCTTAGCCCTGGGACTAGCGGGGGACACAGATACGCAGTATTTT. Protein: CASSLALGLAGDTDTQYF.

This sequence joins TRBV27 and TRBJ2-3, with a possible D match to TRBD1 (6 bases). CDR3 length equals 14 residues. V gave up 0 bases and J gave up 10 bases, with 14 bases separating them. The germline V gene encodes CDR1 MNHEY and CDR2 SMNVEV (reference sequence). The CDR3 spells CASSLSFEQGSQYF. The CDR3 bases are TGTGCCAGCAGTTTATCGTTCGAACAGGGTTCGCAGTATTTT.

The chain combines TRBV3-1 with TRBJ2-7, with D possibly being TRBD2 (6 bases). The CDR3 runs 14 residues. The V end was cut by 3 bases, the J end by 3 bases, with 12 bases between. Germline assignment: CDR1 LGHDT and CDR2 YNNKEL (reference sequence). CDR3 region: CASSHRLGLYEQYF. The CDR3, as DNA: TGTGCCAGCAGCCACAGACTAGGACTCTACGAGCAGTACTTC.

The rearrangement links TRBV27 to TRBJ2-7; D perhaps matches TRBD1 (5 bases). Germline-derived CDR1 and CDR2 are MNHEY and SMNVEV (reference sequence). V lost 6 bases and J 6 bases, leaving 15 bases between the germline ends. This CDR3 contains 13 residues. The CDR3 nucleotides read TGTGCCAGCAGCCTGGGGCCCGACAGCGAGCAGTACTTC. This sequence encodes CASSLGPDSEQYF.

The chain combines TRBV28 with TRBJ2-7, with D perhaps TRBD1 (5 bases). Trimming took 5 bases from V and 6 from J, leaving 14 bases between them. CDR1 MDHEN and CDR2 SYDVKM come from the germline V gene. CDR3 length equals 13 residues. The chain's CDR3 is CASSRTQGSEQYF. The CDR3 DNA reads as TGTGCCAGCAGTCGCACTCAGGGTTCCGAGCAGTACTTC.

This clonotype has just a few counts. The rearrangement links TRBV5-1 to TRBJ2-7, with TRBD1 matching 7 bases. This CDR3 contains 15 residues. Germline values: CDR1 SGHRS, CDR2 YFSETQ. Losses at the gene ends were 2 bases for V and 6 bases for J; bases not matched to a gene: 11. Written as DNA, the CDR3 is TGCGCCAGCAGCTTACGACAGGGAAGCTGGGGCGAGCAGTACTTC. Its protein is CASSLRQGSWGEQYF. Using reference TRBV5-1 and TRBJ2-7 for the parts outside the CDR3, the full variable domain is KAGVTQTPRYLIKTRGQQVTLSCSPISGHRSVSWYQQTPGQGLQFLFEYFSETQRNKGNFPGRFSGRQFSNSRSEMNVSTLELGDSALYLCASSLRQGSWGEQYFGPGTRLTVT.

CDR3 in amino acids: CASSDPPADTQYF. The CDR3 DNA reads TGCGCCAGCAGTGATCCCCCGGCAGATACGCAGTATTTT. The chain carries TRBV10-1 and TRBJ2-3, with D unclear. Trimming cost V 3 bases and J 4 bases, with 8 bases left between them. CDR1 is WNHNN, CDR2 SYGVQD, per germline (reference sequence). CDR3 length equals 13 residues.

This clonotype was seen a few times. V and J are TRBV21-1 and TRBJ2-2; the table gives TRBD1 as D, unverified against the DNA. TRBV21-1 is reported as a pseudogene. The CDR3 loop spans 19 amino acids. The CDR3: CASVKAVYVGVTVTGELFF. DNA for the CDR3: TGTGCCAGCGTGAAGGCGGTCTATGTGGGCGTGACAGTCACCGGGGAGCTGTTTTTT.

This clonotype has a handful of counts. The rearrangement uses TRBV12-3 or TRBV12-4 and TRBJ1-2, with 7 bases lining up with TRBD1. With V trimmed by 6 bases and J by 4 bases, 11 bases remained unmatched. The CDR3 covers 15 residues. For the CDR3, the DNA is TGTGCCAGCAGCCTAGGGGGACAGCCCATCTATGGCTACACCTTC. It specifies CASSLGGQPIYGYTF.

The rearrangement joins TRBV7-2 to TRBJ2-1; the D is unclear. Germline V gene lookup returns CDR1 SGHTA and CDR2 FQGNSA. Deletions cut 4 bases from V and 6 bases from J, with 10 bases between. There are 13 residues in the CDR3. The CDR3 sequence is CASSSPPINEQFF. The CDR3 nucleotides are TGTGCCAGCAGCTCCCCCCCTATCAATGAGCAGTTCTTC.

There are a few counts of this clonotype. This sequence joins TRBV28 and TRBJ2-1; D is unclear. The CDR3 consists of 12 residues. The V and J ends lost 9 bases and 1 base respectively, with 7 bases between them. Looked up from germline, CDR1 is MDHEN and CDR2 is SYDVKM. The DNA for the CDR3 is TGTGCCAGTAAAACGTCCTACAATGAGCAGTTCTTC. Translating it yields CASKTSYNEQFF.

This clonotype was seen only a few times. The V gene is TRBV7-6, the J gene TRBJ2-3; weak D call: TRBD1 (6 bases). V was trimmed by 5 bases and J by 1 base, leaving 7 bases between them. The CDR3 covers 13 residues. In germline, CDR1 is SGHVS, CDR2 FNYEAQ. The CDR3 sequence: CASSRQGTDTQYF. DNA of the CDR3: TGTGCCAGCAGCCGACAGGGCACAGATACGCAGTATTTT.

The chain couples TRBV20-1 to TRBJ2-1; TRBD1 agrees at 7 bases. CDR1 DFQATT and CDR2 SNEGSKA come from the germline V gene (reference sequence). The trim removed 6 bases at V and 6 bases at J, leaving 11 bases unmatched. The CDR3 has 14 amino acids. The CDR3 region is CSAPDRVIGNEQFF. The CDR3 DNA reads TGCAGTGCACCCGACAGGGTTATAGGCAATGAGCAGTTCTTC.

Comments on this clonotype: One end of the junction does not line up with germline, which may come from a read error. V is TRBV7-7 and J is TRBJ2-1, with TRBD1 as a possible D gene (6 bases). CDR1 SSHAT and CDR2 FNYEAQ come from the germline V gene (reference sequence). The CDR3 is 14 residues long. CDR3 amino acids: CASSLSHRVNEQFF. CDR3 nucleotide sequence: TGTGCTAGCAGCTTGAGCCACAGGGTCAATGAGCAGTTCTTC. Looking up the rest from reference TRBV7-7 and TRBJ2-1 gives the full variable domain: GAGVSQSPRYKVTKRGQDVTLRCDPISSHATLYWYQQALGQGPEFLTYFNYEAQPDKSGLPSDRFSAERPEGSISTLTIQRTEQRDSAMYRCASSLSHRVNEQFFGPGTRLTVL.

The rearrangement links TRBV6-2 or TRBV6-3 to TRBJ1-5; tentative D call: TRBD1 (5 bases). The CDR3 contains 15 residues. Trimming pared 5 bases from V and 0 bases from J, leaving 11 bases between. From germline, CDR1 is MNHEY and CDR2 SVGEGT. The CDR3 sequence is CASSHRGTSNQPQHF. The CDR3 nucleotides are TGTGCCAGCAGTCACCGTGGGACTAGCAATCAGCCCCAGCATTTT.